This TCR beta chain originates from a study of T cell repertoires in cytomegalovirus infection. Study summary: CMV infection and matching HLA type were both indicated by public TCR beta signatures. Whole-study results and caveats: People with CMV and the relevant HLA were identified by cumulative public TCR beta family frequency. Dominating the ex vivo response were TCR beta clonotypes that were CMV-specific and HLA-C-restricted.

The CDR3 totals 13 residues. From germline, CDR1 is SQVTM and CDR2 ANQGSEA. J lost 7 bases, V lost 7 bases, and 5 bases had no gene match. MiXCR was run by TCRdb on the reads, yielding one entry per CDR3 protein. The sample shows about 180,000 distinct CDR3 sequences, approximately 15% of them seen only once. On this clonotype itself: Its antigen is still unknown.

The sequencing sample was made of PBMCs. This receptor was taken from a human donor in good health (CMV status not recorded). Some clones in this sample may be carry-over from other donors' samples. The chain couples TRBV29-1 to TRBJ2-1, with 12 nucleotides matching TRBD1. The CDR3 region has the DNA TGCAGCGGCCGGGACAGGGGGCCTAATGAGCAGTTCTTC. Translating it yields CSGRDRGPNEQFF.